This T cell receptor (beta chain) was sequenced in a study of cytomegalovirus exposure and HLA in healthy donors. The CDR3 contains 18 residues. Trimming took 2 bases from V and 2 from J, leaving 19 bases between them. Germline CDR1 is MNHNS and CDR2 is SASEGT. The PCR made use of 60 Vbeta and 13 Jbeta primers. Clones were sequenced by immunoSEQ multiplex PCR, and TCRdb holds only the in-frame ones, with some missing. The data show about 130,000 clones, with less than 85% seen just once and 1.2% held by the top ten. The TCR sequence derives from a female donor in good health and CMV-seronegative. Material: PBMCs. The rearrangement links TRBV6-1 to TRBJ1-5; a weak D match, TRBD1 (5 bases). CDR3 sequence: CASSERPMGGEGNQPQHF. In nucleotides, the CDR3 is TGTGCCAGCAGTGAAAGACCAATGGGAGGGGAGGGCAATCAGCCCCAGCATTTT.